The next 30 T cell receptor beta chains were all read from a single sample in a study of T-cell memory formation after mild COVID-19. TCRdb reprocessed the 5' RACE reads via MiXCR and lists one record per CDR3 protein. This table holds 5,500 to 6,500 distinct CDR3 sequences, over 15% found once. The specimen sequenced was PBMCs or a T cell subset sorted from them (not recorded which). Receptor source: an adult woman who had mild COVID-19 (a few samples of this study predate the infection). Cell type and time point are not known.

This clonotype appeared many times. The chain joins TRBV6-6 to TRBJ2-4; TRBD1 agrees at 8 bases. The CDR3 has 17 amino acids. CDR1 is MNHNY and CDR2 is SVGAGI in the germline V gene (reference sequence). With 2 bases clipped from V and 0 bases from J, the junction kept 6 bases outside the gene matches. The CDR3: CASSYPTGAIAKNIQYF. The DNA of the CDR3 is TGTGCCAGCAGTTACCCGACAGGGGCCATAGCCAAAAACATTCAGTACTTC.

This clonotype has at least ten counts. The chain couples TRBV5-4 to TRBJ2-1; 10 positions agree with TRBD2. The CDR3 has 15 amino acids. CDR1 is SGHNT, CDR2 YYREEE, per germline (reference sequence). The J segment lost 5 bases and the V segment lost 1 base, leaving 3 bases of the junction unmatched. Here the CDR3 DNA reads TGTGCCAGCAGCTTGAAACTAGCGGGACACAATGAGCAGTTCTTC. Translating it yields CASSLKLAGHNEQFF.

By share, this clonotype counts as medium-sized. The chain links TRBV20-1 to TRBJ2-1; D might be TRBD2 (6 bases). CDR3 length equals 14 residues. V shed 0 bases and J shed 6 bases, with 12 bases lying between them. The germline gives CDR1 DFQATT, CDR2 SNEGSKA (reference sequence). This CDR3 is CSARDRLAINEQFF. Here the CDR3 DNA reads TGCAGTGCTAGAGATCGCCTAGCGATCAATGAGCAGTTCTTC.

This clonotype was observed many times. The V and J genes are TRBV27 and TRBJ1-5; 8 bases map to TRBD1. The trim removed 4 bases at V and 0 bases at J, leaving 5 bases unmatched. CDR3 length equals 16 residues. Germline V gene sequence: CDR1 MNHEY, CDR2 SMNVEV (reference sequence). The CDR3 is CASSWTGRYSNQPQHF. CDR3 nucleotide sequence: TGTGCCAGCAGTTGGACAGGGAGGTATAGCAATCAGCCCCAGCATTTT.

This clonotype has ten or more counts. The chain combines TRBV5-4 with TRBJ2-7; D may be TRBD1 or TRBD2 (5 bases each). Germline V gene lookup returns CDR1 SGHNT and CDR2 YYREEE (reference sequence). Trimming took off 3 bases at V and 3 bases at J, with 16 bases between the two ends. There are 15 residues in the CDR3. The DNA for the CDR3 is TGTGCCAGCAGCTGGGATACCGGGACCCTCTACGAGCAGTACTTC. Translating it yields CASSWDTGTLYEQYF.

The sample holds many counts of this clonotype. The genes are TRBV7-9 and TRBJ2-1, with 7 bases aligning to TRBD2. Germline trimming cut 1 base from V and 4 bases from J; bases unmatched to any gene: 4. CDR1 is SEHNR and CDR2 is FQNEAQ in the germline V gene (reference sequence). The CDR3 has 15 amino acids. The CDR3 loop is CASSLVAGAYNEQFF. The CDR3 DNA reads TGTGCCAGCAGCTTAGTAGCGGGCGCGTACAATGAGCAGTTCTTC.

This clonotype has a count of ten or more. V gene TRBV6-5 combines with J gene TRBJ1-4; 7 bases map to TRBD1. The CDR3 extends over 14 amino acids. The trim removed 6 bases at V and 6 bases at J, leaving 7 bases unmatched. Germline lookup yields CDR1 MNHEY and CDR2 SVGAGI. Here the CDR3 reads CASRATGSDEKLFF. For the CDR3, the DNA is TGTGCCAGCAGGGCGACAGGGTCGGATGAAAAACTGTTTTTT.

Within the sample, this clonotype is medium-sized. The CDR3 protein is CATSRDHLDRGSTEAFF. The DNA of the CDR3 is TGTGCCACCAGCAGAGATCATTTGGACAGGGGAAGCACTGAAGCTTTCTTT. The chain links TRBV15 to TRBJ1-1; 9 bases match TRBD1. V trimming: 0 bases; J trimming: 4 bases; junction bases outside the gene matches: 9. There are 17 residues in the CDR3. The germline V gene encodes CDR1 LNHNV and CDR2 YYDKDF (reference sequence).

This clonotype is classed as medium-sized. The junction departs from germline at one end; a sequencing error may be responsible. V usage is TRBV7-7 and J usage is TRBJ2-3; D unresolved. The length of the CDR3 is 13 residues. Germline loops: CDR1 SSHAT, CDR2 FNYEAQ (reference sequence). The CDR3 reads CASSDFATDTQYF. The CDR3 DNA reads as TGTGCTAGCAGCGATTTTGCGACAGATACGCAGTATTTT.

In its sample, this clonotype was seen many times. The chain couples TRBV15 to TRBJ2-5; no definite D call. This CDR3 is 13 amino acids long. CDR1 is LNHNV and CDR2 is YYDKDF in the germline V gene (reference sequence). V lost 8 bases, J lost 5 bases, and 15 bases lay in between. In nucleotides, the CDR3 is TGTGCCACCTCCAGTAGGTATGGCGAGACCCAGTACTTC. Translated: CATSSRYGETQYF.

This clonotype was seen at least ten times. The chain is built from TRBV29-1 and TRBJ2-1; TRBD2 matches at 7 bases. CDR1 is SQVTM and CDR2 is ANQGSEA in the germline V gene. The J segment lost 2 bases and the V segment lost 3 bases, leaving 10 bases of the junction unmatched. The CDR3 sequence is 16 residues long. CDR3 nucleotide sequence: TGCAGCGTTGAGCCGGCGGGGGTTAGTGCCTACAATGAGCAGTTCTTC. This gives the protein CSVEPAGVSAYNEQFF.

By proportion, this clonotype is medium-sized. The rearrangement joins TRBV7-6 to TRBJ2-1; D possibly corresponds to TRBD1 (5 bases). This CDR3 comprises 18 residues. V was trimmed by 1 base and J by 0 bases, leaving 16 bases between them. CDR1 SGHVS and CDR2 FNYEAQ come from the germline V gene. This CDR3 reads CASSLGGHGLDSYNEQFF. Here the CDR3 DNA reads TGTGCCAGCAGCTTAGGAGGACATGGGCTCGACTCCTACAATGAGCAGTTCTTC.

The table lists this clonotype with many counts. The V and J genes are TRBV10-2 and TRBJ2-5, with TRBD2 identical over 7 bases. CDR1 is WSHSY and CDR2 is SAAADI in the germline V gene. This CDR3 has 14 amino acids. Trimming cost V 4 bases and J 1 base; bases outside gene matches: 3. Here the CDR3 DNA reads TGCGCCAGCAGTGTGACTAGCCCCCAAGAGACCCAGTACTTC. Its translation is CASSVTSPQETQYF.

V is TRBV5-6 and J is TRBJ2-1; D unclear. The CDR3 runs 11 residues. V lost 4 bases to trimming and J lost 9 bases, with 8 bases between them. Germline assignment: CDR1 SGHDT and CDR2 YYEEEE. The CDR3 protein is CASSVHSEQFF. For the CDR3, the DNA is TGTGCCAGCAGCGTACACAGTGAGCAGTTCTTC.

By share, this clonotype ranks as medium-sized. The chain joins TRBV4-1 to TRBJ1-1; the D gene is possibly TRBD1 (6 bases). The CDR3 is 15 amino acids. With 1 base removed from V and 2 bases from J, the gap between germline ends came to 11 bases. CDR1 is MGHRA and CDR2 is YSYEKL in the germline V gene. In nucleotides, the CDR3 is TGCGCCAGCAGCCAAGTCGTGACAGGAAACACTGAAGCTTTCTTT. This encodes CASSQVVTGNTEAFF.

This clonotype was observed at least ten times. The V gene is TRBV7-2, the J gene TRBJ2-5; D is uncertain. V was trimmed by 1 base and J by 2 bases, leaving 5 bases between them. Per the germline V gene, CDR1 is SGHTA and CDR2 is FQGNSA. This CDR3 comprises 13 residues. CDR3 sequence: CASSLERQETQYF. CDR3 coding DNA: TGTGCCAGCAGCTTAGAACGTCAAGAGACCCAGTACTTC.

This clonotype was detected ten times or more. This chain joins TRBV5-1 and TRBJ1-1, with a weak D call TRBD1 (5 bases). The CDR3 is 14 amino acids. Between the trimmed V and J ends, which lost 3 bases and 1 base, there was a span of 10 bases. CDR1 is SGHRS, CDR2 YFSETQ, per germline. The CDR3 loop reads CASSSQEKNTEAFF. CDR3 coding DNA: TGCGCCAGCAGCTCACAGGAAAAGAACACTGAAGCTTTCTTT.

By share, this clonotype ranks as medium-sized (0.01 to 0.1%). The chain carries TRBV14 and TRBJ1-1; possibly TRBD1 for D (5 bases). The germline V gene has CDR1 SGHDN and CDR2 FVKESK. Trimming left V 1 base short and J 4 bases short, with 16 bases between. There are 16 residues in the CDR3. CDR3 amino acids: CASSQVGGARGTEAFF. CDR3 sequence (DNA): TGTGCCAGCAGCCAAGTTGGTGGGGCTCGGGGCACTGAAGCTTTCTTT.

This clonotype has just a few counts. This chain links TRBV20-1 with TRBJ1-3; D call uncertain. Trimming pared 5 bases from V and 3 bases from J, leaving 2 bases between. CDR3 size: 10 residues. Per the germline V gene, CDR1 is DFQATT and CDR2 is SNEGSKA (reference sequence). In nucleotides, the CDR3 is TGCAGTGCTCGTGGAAACACCATATATTTT. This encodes CSARGNTIYF.

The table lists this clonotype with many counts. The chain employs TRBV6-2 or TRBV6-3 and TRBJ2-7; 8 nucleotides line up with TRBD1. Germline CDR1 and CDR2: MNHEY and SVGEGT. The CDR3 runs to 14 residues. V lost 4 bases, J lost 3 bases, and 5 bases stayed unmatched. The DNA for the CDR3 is TGTGCCAGCAGTTTCCCGGGACAGGACTACGAGCAGTACTTC. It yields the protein CASSFPGQDYEQYF.

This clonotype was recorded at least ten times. The CDR3 loop reads CASRPGGLFDEQFF. In DNA form, the CDR3 reads TGTGCCAGCAGGCCGGGGGGGTTATTTGATGAGCAGTTCTTC. This sequence joins TRBV7-9 and TRBJ2-1; 8 bases align to TRBD2. Losses at the gene ends were 6 bases for V and 8 bases for J; bases not matched to a gene: 9. Germline CDR1 reads SEHNR; CDR2 reads FQNEAQ (reference sequence). The length of the CDR3 is 14 residues.

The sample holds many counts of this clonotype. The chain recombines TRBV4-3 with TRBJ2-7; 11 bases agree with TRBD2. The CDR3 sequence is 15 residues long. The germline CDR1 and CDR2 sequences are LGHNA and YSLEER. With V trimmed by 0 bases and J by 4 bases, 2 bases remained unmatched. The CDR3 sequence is CASSQDTSGRYEQYF. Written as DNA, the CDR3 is TGCGCCAGCAGCCAAGATACTAGCGGGAGATACGAGCAGTACTTC.

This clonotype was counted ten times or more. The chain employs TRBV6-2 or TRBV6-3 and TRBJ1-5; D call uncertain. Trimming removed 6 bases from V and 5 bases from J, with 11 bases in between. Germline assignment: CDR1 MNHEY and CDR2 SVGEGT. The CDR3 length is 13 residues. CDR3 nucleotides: TGTGCCAGCAGACCCGGCGGGTATCAGCCCCAGCATTTT. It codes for CASRPGGYQPQHF.

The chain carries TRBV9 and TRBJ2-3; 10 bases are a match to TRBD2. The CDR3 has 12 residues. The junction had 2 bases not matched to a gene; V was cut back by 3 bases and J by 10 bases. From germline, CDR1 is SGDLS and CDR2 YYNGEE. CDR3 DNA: TGTGCCAGCAGCGCTGGGACTAGCGCGCAGTATTTT. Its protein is CASSAGTSAQYF.

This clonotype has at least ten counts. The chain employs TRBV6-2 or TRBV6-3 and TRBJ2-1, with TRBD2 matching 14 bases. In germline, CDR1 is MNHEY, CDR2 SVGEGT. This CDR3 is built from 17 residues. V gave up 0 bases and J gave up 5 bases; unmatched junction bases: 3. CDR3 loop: CASSYSMGLAGDNEQFF. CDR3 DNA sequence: TGTGCCAGCAGTTACTCAATGGGACTAGCGGGAGACAATGAGCAGTTCTTC.

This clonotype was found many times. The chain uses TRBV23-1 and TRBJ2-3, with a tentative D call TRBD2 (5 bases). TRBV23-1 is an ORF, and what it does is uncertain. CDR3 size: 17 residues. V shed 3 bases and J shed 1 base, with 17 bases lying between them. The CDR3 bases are TGCGCCAGCAGTCACCCAGAGAGGGTGAGGGGCACAGATACGCAGTATTTT. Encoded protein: CASSHPERVRGTDTQYF.

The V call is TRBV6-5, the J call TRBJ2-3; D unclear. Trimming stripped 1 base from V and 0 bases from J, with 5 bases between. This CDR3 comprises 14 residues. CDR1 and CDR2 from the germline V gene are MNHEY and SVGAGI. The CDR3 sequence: CASSYYGSTDTQYF. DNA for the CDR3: TGTGCCAGCAGTTACTACGGGAGCACAGATACGCAGTATTTT.

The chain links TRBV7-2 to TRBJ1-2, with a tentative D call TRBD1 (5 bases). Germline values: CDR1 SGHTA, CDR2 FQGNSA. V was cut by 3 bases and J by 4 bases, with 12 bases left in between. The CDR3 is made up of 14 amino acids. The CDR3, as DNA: TGTGCCAGCAGCTTGGTCCAGGGCGGCTATGGCTACACCTTC. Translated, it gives CASSLVQGGYGYTF.

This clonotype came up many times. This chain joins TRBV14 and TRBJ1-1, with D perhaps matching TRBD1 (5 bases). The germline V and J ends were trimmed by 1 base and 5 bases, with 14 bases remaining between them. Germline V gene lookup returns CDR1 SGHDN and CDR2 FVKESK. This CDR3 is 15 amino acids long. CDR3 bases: TGTGCCAGCAGCCAAGTATCTGGACGGGGGACTGAAGCTTTCTTT. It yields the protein CASSQVSGRGTEAFF.

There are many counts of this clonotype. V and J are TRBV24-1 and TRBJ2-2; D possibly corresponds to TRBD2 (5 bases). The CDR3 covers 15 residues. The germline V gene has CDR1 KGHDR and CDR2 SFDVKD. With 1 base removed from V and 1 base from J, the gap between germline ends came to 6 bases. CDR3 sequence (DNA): TGTGCCACCAGTGATTTACGGGAGAACACCGGGGAGCTGTTTTTT. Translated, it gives CATSDLRENTGELFF.